Detailed here is one TCR beta chain. The record originates from a study of T cell clusters in autoimmune cytopenias. TRB was amplified from 250 ng of peripheral blood genomic DNA per sample. The CDR3 consists of 14 residues. The germline gives CDR1 GTSNPN, CDR2 SVGIG (reference sequence). TRB rearrangements were amplified by touch-down multiplex PCR with mixed TRB-A/B primers. TCRdb re-called the multiplex PCR reads; one entry per CDR3 protein, DNA not given. This sample contains 3,400 or so distinct CDR3 sequences. The sequence came from a human donor with an autoimmune cytopenia or autoimmune hepatitis (not recorded which). This rearrangement joins TRBV30 to TRBJ2-7; TCRdb gives TRBD1 as the D gene, but with no DNA this cannot be confirmed. The material sequenced was peripheral blood. Here the CDR3 reads CAWTRGGRTYEQYF. The whole variable domain, remainder taken from reference TRBV30 and TRBJ2-7, is SQTIHQWPATLVQPVGSPLSLECTVEGTSNPNLYWYRQAAGRGLQLLFYSVGIGQISSEVPQNLSASRPQDRQFILSSKKLLLSDSGFYLCAWTRGGRTYEQYFGPGTRLTVT.